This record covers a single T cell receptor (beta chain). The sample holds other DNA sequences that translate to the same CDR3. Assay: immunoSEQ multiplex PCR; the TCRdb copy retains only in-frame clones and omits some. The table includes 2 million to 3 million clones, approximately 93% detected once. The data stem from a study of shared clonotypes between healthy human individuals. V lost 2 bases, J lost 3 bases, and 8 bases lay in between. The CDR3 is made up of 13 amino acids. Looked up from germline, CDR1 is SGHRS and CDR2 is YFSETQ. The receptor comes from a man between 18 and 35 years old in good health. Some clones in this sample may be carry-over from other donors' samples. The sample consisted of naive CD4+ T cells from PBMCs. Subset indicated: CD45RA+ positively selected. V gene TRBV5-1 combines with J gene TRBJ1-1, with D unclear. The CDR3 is CASSLGGDTEAFF. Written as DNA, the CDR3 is TGCGCCAGCAGCTTAGGAGGCGACACTGAAGCTTTCTTT.